The T cell receptor beta chain under discussion was sequenced for a study of PD-1 blockade in classical Hodgkin lymphoma. A note on this clone: The antigen is not known.

The repertoire was sequenced with immunoSEQ multiplex PCR; TCRdb's copy has only in-frame clones and lacks some. This repertoire shows 20,000 or so clones, approximately 82% found once; its top ten account for around 2.7%. Regarding the study as a whole: Newly diagnosed patients had baseline TCR diversity that was reportedly lower than that of healthy donors.

Noted time point: cycle 4 day 1 (C4D1), after more than 5 weeks of nivolumab. Relapses following autologous stem cell transplantation were seen in all patients, with brentuximab vedotin exposure varying. CD4+ T cells were purified from thawed PBMCs by magnetic negative selection. V was clipped by 5 bases and J by 3 bases, with 16 bases between them. There are 15 residues in the CDR3. Germline V CDR1 and CDR2: MNHNS, SASEGT. This sequence was found in a human donor with classical Hodgkin lymphoma. The material was CD4+ T cells from blood, obtained before the fourth cycle of nivolumab. This chain connects TRBV6-1 to TRBJ1-1; the D gene is possibly TRBD1 (5 bases). CDR3 in DNA: TGTGCCAGCAGTAACCAGGGTTCTTCGTACACTGAAGCTTTCTTT. This gives the protein CASSNQGSSYTEAFF.